This T cell receptor (beta chain) is drawn from a study of cytomegalovirus exposure and HLA in healthy donors. Findings of the study overall: Presence/absence results assume similar sequencing depth per donor, which may not hold.

PCR employed 60 Vbeta and 13 Jbeta primers. TCRdb's table, derived via immunoSEQ multiplex PCR, lists solely in-frame clones and lacks some. The repertoire has 80,000 to 95,000 clones, 70% to 90% of them found once; the top ten carry 5.6%. V dropped 4 bases and J dropped 2 bases, with 9 bases sitting between them. The CDR3 runs to 14 residues. Germline lookup yields CDR1 MNHNY and CDR2 SVGAGI (reference sequence). This clone was detected once. Its target is not known. The specimen was PBMCs. This sequence originates from a young woman in good health and CMV-seropositive. The V and J genes are TRBV6-6 and TRBJ1-3; D remains ambiguous. The CDR3 spells CASSFQAPGNTIYF. The CDR3 nucleotides are TGTGCCAGCAGTTTTCAGGCCCCTGGAAACACCATATATTTT.